A selection of T cell receptor beta chains follows, all from one sample in a study of T cell responses to AZD1222 COVID-19 vaccine. Sequencing was performed with immunoSEQ multiplex PCR; in TCRdb, only in-frame clones are kept and a portion is missing. The table records 95,000 or so clones, just under 90% of them present only once. The sequencing here drew on peripheral blood, taken on day 0 of MenACWY control vaccination. The receptor source for this set is an adult in good health. CDR3s include the opening cysteine and the closing phenylalanine or tryptophan. A D gene is named only where the DNA matches it firmly. Clone sizes are given selectively: once, few, many, or a class where the clone is expanded.

CDR3 DNA: TGTGCCAGCAGCTTCGGGGGCCTGAACACCGGGGAGCTGTTTTTT
CDR3 protein: CASSFGGLNTGELFF
J gene: TRBJ2-2
D gene: NA
V gene: TRBV7-9
clone size: few

CDR3 DNA: TGTGCAAGTCGCTTGAGCGGGGGAGTCACAGATACGCAGTATTTT
CDR3 protein: CASRLSGGVTDTQYF
J gene: TRBJ2-3
D gene: NA
V gene: TRBV12-2
clone size: NA

CDR3 DNA: TGTGCCAGCAGCCAAGGACAGGGGGCGCGTGAGACCCAGTACTTC
CDR3 protein: CASSQGQGARETQYF
J gene: TRBJ2-5
D gene: TRBD1
V gene: TRBV3-1/TRBV3-2
clone size: NA

CDR3 DNA: TGTGCCAGCAGCTTCGGCGGCAGAAGCACAGATACGCAGTATTTT
CDR3 protein: CASSFGGRSTDTQYF
J gene: TRBJ2-3
D gene: NA
V gene: TRBV7-9
clone size: NA

CDR3 DNA: TGTGCCAGCAGTTACTCGGACAGCAGCTATGGCTACACCTTC
CDR3 protein: CASSYSDSSYGYTF
J gene: TRBJ1-2
D gene: NA
V gene: TRBV6-5
clone size: many

CDR3 DNA: TGTGCCATCAGTTCCGGGACAGACGTGACCGGGGAGCTGTTTTTT
CDR3 protein: CAISSGTDVTGELFF
J gene: TRBJ2-2
D gene: TRBD1
V gene: TRBV10-3
clone size: NA

CDR3 DNA: TGTGCCAGCAGCTCCTTAGCGGGGGGGCGCTACAATGAGCAGTTCTTC
CDR3 protein: CASSSLAGGRYNEQFF
J gene: TRBJ2-1
D gene: TRBD2
V gene: TRBV13
clone size: NA

CDR3 DNA: TGTGCCAGCAGCTTTGGTCCCAAAGGCTACACCTTC
CDR3 protein: CASSFGPKGYTF
J gene: TRBJ1-2
D gene: NA
V gene: TRBV7-9
clone size: NA

CDR3 DNA: TGTGCCAGCAGCTTTCCGGGACCGAAATCGGGGGAGCTGTTTTTT
CDR3 protein: CASSFPGPKSGELFF
J gene: TRBJ2-2
D gene: NA
V gene: TRBV5-5
clone size: NA

CDR3 DNA: TGCGCCAGCAGCTTGGAAGCAGCCTACTATGGCTACACCTTC
CDR3 protein: CASSLEAAYYGYTF
J gene: TRBJ1-2
D gene: NA
V gene: TRBV5-1
clone size: NA

CDR3 DNA: TGTGCCAGCAGCTTCAGTTCAGCCTCGGGCTCTGAAGCTTTCTTT
CDR3 protein: CASSFSSASGSEAFF
J gene: TRBJ1-1
D gene: NA
V gene: TRBV11-3
clone size: few

CDR3 DNA: TGTGCCATCGCGGGCCTCACGAACACCGGGGAGCTGTTTTTT
CDR3 protein: CAIAGLTNTGELFF
J gene: TRBJ2-2
D gene: NA
V gene: TRBV10-3
clone size: NA

CDR3 DNA: TGCGCCAGCAGCCAGTTCGATTCCTATGGCTACACCTTC
CDR3 protein: CASSQFDSYGYTF
J gene: TRBJ1-2
D gene: NA
V gene: TRBV4-1
clone size: NA

CDR3 DNA: TGCAGCGGAGGAGTTAACACTGAAGCTTTCTTT
CDR3 protein: CSGGVNTEAFF
J gene: TRBJ1-1
D gene: NA
V gene: TRBV29-1
clone size: NA

CDR3 DNA: TGTGCCAGCTCCGCGGGAGTGTCCGGCCCCCAGCATTTT
CDR3 protein: CASSAGVSGPQHF
J gene: TRBJ1-5
D gene: NA
V gene: TRBV11-1
clone size: NA

CDR3 DNA: TGTGCCAGCAGCTTAGAGGTAGCGGGGAAGGGACGGAATCAGCCCCAGCATTTT
CDR3 protein: CASSLEVAGKGRNQPQHF
J gene: TRBJ1-5
D gene: NA
V gene: TRBV7-2
clone size: NA

CDR3 DNA: TGTGCCAGCACGCGTGGGAGGGACACTGAAGCTTTCTTT
CDR3 protein: CASTRGRDTEAFF
J gene: TRBJ1-1
D gene: NA
V gene: TRBV2
clone size: NA

CDR3 DNA: TGTGCCAGCAGCGACGGACTAGCGGGGGGGCCTCCCTACAATGAGCAGTTCTTC
CDR3 protein: CASSDGLAGGPPYNEQFF
J gene: TRBJ2-1
D gene: TRBD2
V gene: TRBV3-1/TRBV3-2
clone size: NA

CDR3 DNA: TGTGCCAGTACCGGAGGGAACTATGGCTACACCTTC
CDR3 protein: CASTGGNYGYTF
J gene: TRBJ1-2
D gene: NA
V gene: TRBV19
clone size: NA

CDR3 DNA: TGTGCCAGCAGTCTGACAGGGGCTAGGCACGATTCACCCCTCCACTTT
CDR3 protein: CASSLTGARHDSPLHF
J gene: TRBJ1-6
D gene: TRBD1
V gene: TRBV28
clone size: NA